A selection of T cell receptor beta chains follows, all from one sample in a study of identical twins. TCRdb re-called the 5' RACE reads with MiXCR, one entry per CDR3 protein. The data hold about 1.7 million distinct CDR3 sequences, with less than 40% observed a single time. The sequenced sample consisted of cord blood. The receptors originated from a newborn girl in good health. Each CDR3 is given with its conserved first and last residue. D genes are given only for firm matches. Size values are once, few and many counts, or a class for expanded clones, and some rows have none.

cdr3_nt: TGCAGCGTTGCCCTACCCGGGGAGCTGTTTTTT
cdr3_aa: CSVALPGELFF
d_call: NA
clone_size: few
j_call: TRBJ2-2
v_call: TRBV29-1

cdr3_nt: TGCAGCGCCGAGACAGGGGTCTCCTACGAGCAGTACTTC
cdr3_aa: CSAETGVSYEQYF
d_call: TRBD1
clone_size: few
j_call: TRBJ2-7
v_call: TRBV29-1

cdr3_nt: TGTGCCAGCAGTTATCGGAGGTCCGGGGAGCTGTTTTTT
cdr3_aa: CASSYRRSGELFF
d_call: NA
clone_size: NA
j_call: TRBJ2-2
v_call: TRBV27

cdr3_nt: TGTGCCATCAGTGACCAATCCGAGCGGCTCCCTTCCTACAATGAGCAGTTCTTC
cdr3_aa: CAISDQSERLPSYNEQFF
d_call: NA
clone_size: NA
j_call: TRBJ2-1
v_call: TRBV10-3

cdr3_nt: TGCGCCAGCAGCTTGGTTGACCCACACAATGAGCAGTTCTTC
cdr3_aa: CASSLVDPHNEQFF
d_call: NA
clone_size: NA
j_call: TRBJ2-1
v_call: TRBV5-1

cdr3_nt: TGTGCCAGCAGCGTAGCCGGTCCTACAGGGATGGATACGCAGTATTTT
cdr3_aa: CASSVAGPTGMDTQYF
d_call: NA
clone_size: few
j_call: TRBJ2-3
v_call: TRBV9

cdr3_nt: TGCAGTGCTAGATGGGCGGCGGGCTCCTACGAGCAGTACTTC
cdr3_aa: CSARWAAGSYEQYF
d_call: NA
clone_size: NA
j_call: TRBJ2-7
v_call: TRBV20-1

cdr3_nt: TGTGCCAGCAGCCAAGGGGGCTCGGATGGCTACACCTTC
cdr3_aa: CASSQGGSDGYTF
d_call: NA
clone_size: few
j_call: TRBJ1-2
v_call: TRBV3-1

cdr3_nt: TGCAGTGCTAGTCATGGGGGTCCCTATAATTCACCCCTCCACTTT
cdr3_aa: CSASHGGPYNSPLHF
d_call: NA
clone_size: NA
j_call: TRBJ1-6
v_call: TRBV20-1

cdr3_nt: TGTGCCAGCAGCTCGGGAGCGTCCGATGAGCAGTACTTC
cdr3_aa: CASSSGASDEQYF
d_call: NA
clone_size: NA
j_call: TRBJ2-7
v_call: TRBV5-4

cdr3_nt: TGTGCCAGCAGTTTATCGGGCGCGGGCAGTGAGCAGTTCTTC
cdr3_aa: CASSLSGAGSEQFF
d_call: NA
clone_size: NA
j_call: TRBJ2-1
v_call: TRBV28

cdr3_nt: TGTGCCAGCAGTTTTAGAGGAGAGCAGTTCTTC
cdr3_aa: CASSFRGEQFF
d_call: NA
clone_size: many
j_call: TRBJ2-1
v_call: TRBV12-3/TRBV12-4

cdr3_nt: TGCGCCAGCAGCTTGGAGGGTAGAATTGGCTACGAGCAGTACTTC
cdr3_aa: CASSLEGRIGYEQYF
d_call: NA
clone_size: NA
j_call: TRBJ2-7
v_call: TRBV5-1

cdr3_nt: TGTGCCAGCAGTTACTCGAGGGCTAGCGGTTACAATGAGCAGTTCTTC
cdr3_aa: CASSYSRASGYNEQFF
d_call: TRBD2
clone_size: few
j_call: TRBJ2-1
v_call: TRBV6-5

cdr3_nt: TGTGCCAGCAGCTGGGGGACAGGCGCTAGCAATCAGCCCCAGCATTTT
cdr3_aa: CASSWGTGASNQPQHF
d_call: TRBD1
clone_size: NA
j_call: TRBJ1-5
v_call: TRBV5-6

cdr3_nt: TGTGCCAGCAGCACCTCAAACGTAGCGGGGGGCTTGTACGAGCAGTACTTC
cdr3_aa: CASSTSNVAGGLYEQYF
d_call: TRBD2
clone_size: few
j_call: TRBJ2-7
v_call: TRBV7-2

cdr3_nt: TGTGCCAGCAGCTTCACAGCGGGAGGGGAGACCCAGTACTTC
cdr3_aa: CASSFTAGGETQYF
d_call: TRBD2
clone_size: NA
j_call: TRBJ2-5
v_call: TRBV13

cdr3_nt: TGTGCCAGCAGCCCCCGACTAGGGTCCGAGCAGTTCTTC
cdr3_aa: CASSPRLGSEQFF
d_call: NA
clone_size: NA
j_call: TRBJ2-1
v_call: TRBV3-1

cdr3_nt: TGTGCCAGCAGCATTGCCAGGGGTTGGAGTTCACCCCTCCACTTT
cdr3_aa: CASSIARGWSSPLHF
d_call: NA
clone_size: NA
j_call: TRBJ1-6
v_call: TRBV13

cdr3_nt: TGTGCCAGCAGTTTTAGGGGACTAGCGGTCAATGAGCAGTTCTTC
cdr3_aa: CASSFRGLAVNEQFF
d_call: TRBD2
clone_size: few
j_call: TRBJ2-1
v_call: TRBV27

cdr3_nt: TGTGCCAGCAGTTTATGCTCGACTAGCGGGAGGGTGGAAGATACGCAGTATTTT
cdr3_aa: CASSLCSTSGRVEDTQYF
d_call: TRBD2
clone_size: NA
j_call: TRBJ2-3
v_call: TRBV28

cdr3_nt: TGTGCCAGCAGCAGGGGGACAGATAGCTCCTACGAGCAGTACTTC
cdr3_aa: CASSRGTDSSYEQYF
d_call: TRBD1
clone_size: NA
j_call: TRBJ2-7
v_call: TRBV7-9

cdr3_nt: TGTGCCAGCAGCTTAAAGGAAGGCGTCTATGGCTACACCTTC
cdr3_aa: CASSLKEGVYGYTF
d_call: NA
clone_size: few
j_call: TRBJ1-2
v_call: TRBV11-2

cdr3_nt: TGTGCCAGCAGCTCTCTGAGGGGGTCGAATTCACCCCTCCACTTT
cdr3_aa: CASSSLRGSNSPLHF
d_call: NA
clone_size: few
j_call: TRBJ1-6
v_call: TRBV11-2

cdr3_nt: TGTGCCAGCAGCGTCACAGGGGCTTACACCTTC
cdr3_aa: CASSVTGAYTF
d_call: TRBD1
clone_size: many
j_call: TRBJ1-2
v_call: TRBV12-3/TRBV12-4

cdr3_nt: TGCGCCAGCAGCTCGGCGGGACAGGATGAAAAACTGTTTTTT
cdr3_aa: CASSSAGQDEKLFF
d_call: TRBD1
clone_size: once
j_call: TRBJ1-4
v_call: TRBV5-1

cdr3_nt: TGCAGTGGCCACAGGGGCCCCGATAATGAAAAACTGTTTTTT
cdr3_aa: CSGHRGPDNEKLFF
d_call: TRBD1
clone_size: NA
j_call: TRBJ1-4
v_call: TRBV20-1

cdr3_nt: TGTGCCAGCAGCTCAAGCGCGAATGAGCAGTTCTTC
cdr3_aa: CASSSSANEQFF
d_call: NA
clone_size: NA
j_call: TRBJ2-1
v_call: TRBV11-2

cdr3_nt: TGTGCCAGCAGCTTAGGGTACGGGACATTTTACGAGCAGTACTTC
cdr3_aa: CASSLGYGTFYEQYF
d_call: NA
clone_size: NA
j_call: TRBJ2-7
v_call: TRBV7-8

cdr3_nt: TGTGCCAGGGGACAGACCAACTATGGCTACACCTTC
cdr3_aa: CARGQTNYGYTF
d_call: TRBD1
clone_size: NA
j_call: TRBJ1-2
v_call: TRBV6-1

cdr3_nt: TGTGCCAGCAGCGCCGGGACTAAGATGGAGACCCAGTACTTC
cdr3_aa: CASSAGTKMETQYF
d_call: TRBD2
clone_size: NA
j_call: TRBJ2-5
v_call: TRBV28

cdr3_nt: TGTGCCAGCAGCTTGTTCCGGGACAGGATGTCCTACGAGCAGTACTTC
cdr3_aa: CASSLFRDRMSYEQYF
d_call: TRBD1
clone_size: NA
j_call: TRBJ2-7
v_call: TRBV5-6

cdr3_nt: TGCAGTGCCCTGACTAGCGGGGGGGCTGAAAATGAGCAGTTCTTC
cdr3_aa: CSALTSGGAENEQFF
d_call: TRBD2
clone_size: few
j_call: TRBJ2-1
v_call: TRBV20-1

cdr3_nt: TGTGCCAGCAGTGGTCACGGCACCGGGGAGCTGTTTTTT
cdr3_aa: CASSGHGTGELFF
d_call: NA
clone_size: NA
j_call: TRBJ2-2
v_call: TRBV2

cdr3_nt: TGTGCCAGCAGCCTTCGACTAGCGGGGGAGAGCACAGATACGCAGTATTTT
cdr3_aa: CASSLRLAGESTDTQYF
d_call: TRBD2
clone_size: NA
j_call: TRBJ2-3
v_call: TRBV7-2

cdr3_nt: TGCGCCAGCTCGGCTAGTTTGAGGAGTGAGCAGTTCTTC
cdr3_aa: CASSASLRSEQFF
d_call: NA
clone_size: NA
j_call: TRBJ2-1
v_call: TRBV5-1

cdr3_nt: TGCAGCGTTGTGGCGGGAGGGTACGAGCAGTACTTC
cdr3_aa: CSVVAGGYEQYF
d_call: TRBD2
clone_size: NA
j_call: TRBJ2-7
v_call: TRBV29-1

cdr3_nt: TGTGCCAGCAGCTTAGTGTCTCTCCAAGAGACCCAGTACTTC
cdr3_aa: CASSLVSLQETQYF
d_call: NA
clone_size: many
j_call: TRBJ2-5
v_call: TRBV7-2

cdr3_nt: TGTGCCAGCGGCAGGGGGCACAACTATGGCTACACCTTC
cdr3_aa: CASGRGHNYGYTF
d_call: TRBD1
clone_size: NA
j_call: TRBJ1-2
v_call: TRBV13

cdr3_nt: TGCAGTGCTACTAGCCCTGGGACAGATTTACATGGCTACACCTTC
cdr3_aa: CSATSPGTDLHGYTF
d_call: TRBD1
clone_size: NA
j_call: TRBJ1-2
v_call: TRBV20-1

cdr3_nt: TGTGCCAGCAGGCCACCGGGGCTTCACGGGGAGCTGTTTTTT
cdr3_aa: CASRPPGLHGELFF
d_call: NA
clone_size: NA
j_call: TRBJ2-2
v_call: TRBV12-3/TRBV12-4